Included here is one TCR beta chain sequence, with context. Measured with immunoSEQ multiplex PCR; TCRdb has only the in-frame clones, and not every one. This table holds about 40,000 clones, roughly 85% found once. This entry comes from a study of sequential checkpoint blockade in melanoma. Overall study: Arm A got nivolumab then ipilimumab; arm B the reverse, 1:1.

CDR1 is SGHRS, CDR2 YFSETQ, per germline. The length of the CDR3 is 15 residues. J was trimmed by 5 bases and V by 0 bases; bases with no gene match: 6. Treatment in this sample: randomized to nivolumab then ipilimumab (arm A) or the reverse (arm B). None of the patients previously received DNA-damaging chemotherapy. Live CD3+CD8+ CD19− CD56− cells were sorted from PBMCs. The chain is built from TRBV5-1 and TRBJ1-1; 8 bases map to TRBD1. This TCR was sampled from a human donor with melanoma. Material: CD8+ T cells sorted from blood (inferred from file names), obtained from a patient given nivolumab and ipilimumab in sequence. The CDR3 sequence: CASSLERTGRTEAFF. CDR3 nucleotides: TGCGCCAGCAGCTTGGAGAGGACAGGGCGAACTGAAGCTTTCTTT.